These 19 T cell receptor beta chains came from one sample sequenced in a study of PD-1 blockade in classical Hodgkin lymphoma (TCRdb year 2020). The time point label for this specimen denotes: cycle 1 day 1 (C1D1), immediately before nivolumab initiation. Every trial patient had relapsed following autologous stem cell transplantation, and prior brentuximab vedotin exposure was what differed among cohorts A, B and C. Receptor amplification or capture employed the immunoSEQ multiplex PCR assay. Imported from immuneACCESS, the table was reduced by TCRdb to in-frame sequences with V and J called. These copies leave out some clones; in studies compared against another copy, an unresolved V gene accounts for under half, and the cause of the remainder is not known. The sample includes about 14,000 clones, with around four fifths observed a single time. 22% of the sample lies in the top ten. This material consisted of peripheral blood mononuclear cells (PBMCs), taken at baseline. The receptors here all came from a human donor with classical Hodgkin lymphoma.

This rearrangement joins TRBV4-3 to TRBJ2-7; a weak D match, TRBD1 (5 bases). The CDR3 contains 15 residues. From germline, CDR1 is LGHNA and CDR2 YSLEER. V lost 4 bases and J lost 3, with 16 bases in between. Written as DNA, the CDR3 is TGCGCCAGCAGCCCCCAGCCACAGGAGAACTACGAGCAGTACTTC. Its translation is CASSPQPQENYEQYF.

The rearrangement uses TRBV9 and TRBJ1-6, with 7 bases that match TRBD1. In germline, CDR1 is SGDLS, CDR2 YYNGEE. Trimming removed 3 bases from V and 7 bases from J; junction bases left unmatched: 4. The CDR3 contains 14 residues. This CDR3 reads CASSAQGENSPLHF. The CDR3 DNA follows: TGTGCCAGCAGCGCTCAGGGGGAGAATTCACCCCTCCACTTT.

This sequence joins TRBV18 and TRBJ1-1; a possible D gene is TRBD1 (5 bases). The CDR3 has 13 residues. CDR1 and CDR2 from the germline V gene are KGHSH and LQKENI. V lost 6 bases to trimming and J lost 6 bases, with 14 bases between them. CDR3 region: CASSSSGSAEAFF. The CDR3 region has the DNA TGTGCCAGCTCTTCGTCAGGGTCCGCTGAAGCTTTCTTT.

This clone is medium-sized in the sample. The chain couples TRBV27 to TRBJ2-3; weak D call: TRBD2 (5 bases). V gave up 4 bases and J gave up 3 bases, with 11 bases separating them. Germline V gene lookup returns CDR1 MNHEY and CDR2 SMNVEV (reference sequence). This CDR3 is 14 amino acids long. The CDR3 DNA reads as TGTGCCAGCAGTTCCCGGCCGGGGACAGATACGCAGTATTTT. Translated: CASSSRPGTDTQYF.

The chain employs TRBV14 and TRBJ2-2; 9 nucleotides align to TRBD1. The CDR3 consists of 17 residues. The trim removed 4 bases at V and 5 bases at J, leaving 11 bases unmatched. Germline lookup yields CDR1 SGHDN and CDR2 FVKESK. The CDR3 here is CASSPQGQGIKTGELFF. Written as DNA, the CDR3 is TGTGCCAGCAGCCCCCAGGGACAGGGTATTAAAACCGGGGAGCTGTTTTTT.

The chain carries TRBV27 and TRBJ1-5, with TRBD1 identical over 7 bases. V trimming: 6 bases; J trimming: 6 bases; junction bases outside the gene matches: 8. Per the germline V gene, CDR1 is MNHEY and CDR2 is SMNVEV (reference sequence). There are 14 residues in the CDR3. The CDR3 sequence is CASSSRQGGQPQHF. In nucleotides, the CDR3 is TGTGCCAGCAGCTCAAGACAGGGTGGTCAGCCCCAGCATTTT.

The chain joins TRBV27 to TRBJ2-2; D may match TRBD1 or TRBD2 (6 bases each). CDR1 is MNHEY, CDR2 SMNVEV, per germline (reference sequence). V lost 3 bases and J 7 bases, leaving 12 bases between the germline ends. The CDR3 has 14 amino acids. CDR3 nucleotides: TGTGCCAGCAGTTTCGACAGGAGGGACGGGGAGCTGTTTTTT. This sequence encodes CASSFDRRDGELFF.

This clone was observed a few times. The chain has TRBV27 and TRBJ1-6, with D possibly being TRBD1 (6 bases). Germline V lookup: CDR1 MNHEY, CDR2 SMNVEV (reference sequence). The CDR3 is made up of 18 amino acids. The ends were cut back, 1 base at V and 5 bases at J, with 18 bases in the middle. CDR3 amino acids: CASSLWIHTGLDNSPLHF. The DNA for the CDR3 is TGTGCCAGCAGTTTATGGATCCACACAGGGTTGGATAATTCACCCCTCCACTTT.

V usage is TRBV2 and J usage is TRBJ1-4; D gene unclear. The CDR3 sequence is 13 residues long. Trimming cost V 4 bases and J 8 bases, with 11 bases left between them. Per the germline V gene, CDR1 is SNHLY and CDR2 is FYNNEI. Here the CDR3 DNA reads TGTGCCAGCAGTGGACGGCTCTTAGAAAAACTGTTTTTT. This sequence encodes CASSGRLLEKLFF.

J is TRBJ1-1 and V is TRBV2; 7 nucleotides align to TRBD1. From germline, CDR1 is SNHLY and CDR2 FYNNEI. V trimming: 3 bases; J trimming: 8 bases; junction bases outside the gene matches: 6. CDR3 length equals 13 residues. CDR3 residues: CASSDRDSGEAFF. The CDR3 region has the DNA TGTGCCAGCAGTGACCGGGACAGCGGCGAAGCTTTCTTT. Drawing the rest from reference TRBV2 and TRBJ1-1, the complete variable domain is EPEVTQTPSHQVTQMGQEVILRCVPISNHLYFYWYRQILGQKVEFLVSFYNNEISEKSEIFDDQFSVERPDGSNFTLKIRSTKLEDSAMYFCASSDRDSGEAFFGQGTRLTVV.

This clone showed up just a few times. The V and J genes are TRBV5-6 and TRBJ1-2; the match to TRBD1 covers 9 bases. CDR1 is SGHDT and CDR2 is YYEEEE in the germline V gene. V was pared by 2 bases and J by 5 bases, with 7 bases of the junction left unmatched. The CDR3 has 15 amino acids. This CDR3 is CASSFITGTGYGYTF. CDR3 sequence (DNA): TGTGCCAGCAGCTTTATCACCGGGACAGGGTATGGCTACACCTTC.

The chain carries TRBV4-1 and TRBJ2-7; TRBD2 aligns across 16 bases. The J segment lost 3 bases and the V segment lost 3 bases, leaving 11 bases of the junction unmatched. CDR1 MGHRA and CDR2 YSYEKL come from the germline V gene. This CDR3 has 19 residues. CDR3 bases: TGCGCCAGCAGCCAGGACACCGGGACTAGCGGGGGGGGACGCTACGAGCAGTACTTC. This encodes CASSQDTGTSGGGRYEQYF.

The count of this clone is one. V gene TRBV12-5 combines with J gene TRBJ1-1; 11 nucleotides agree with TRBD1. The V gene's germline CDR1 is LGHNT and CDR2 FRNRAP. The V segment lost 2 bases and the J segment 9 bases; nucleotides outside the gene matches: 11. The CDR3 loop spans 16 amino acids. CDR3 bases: TGTGCTAGTGGTTTGTCCCGCGGGACAGGGGGTTTAAAAGCTTTCTTT. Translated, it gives CASGLSRGTGGLKAFF.

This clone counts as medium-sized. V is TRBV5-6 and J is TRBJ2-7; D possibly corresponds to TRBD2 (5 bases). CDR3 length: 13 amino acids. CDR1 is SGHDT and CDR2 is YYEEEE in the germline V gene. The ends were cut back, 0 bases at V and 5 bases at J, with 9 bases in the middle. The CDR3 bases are TGTGCCAGCAGCTTGGAGGTCGGGGACGAGCAGTACTTC. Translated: CASSLEVGDEQYF. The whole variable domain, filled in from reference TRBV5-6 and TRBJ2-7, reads DAGVTQSPTHLIKTRGQQVTLRCSPKSGHDTVSWYQQALGQGPQFIFQYYEEEERQRGNFPDRFSGHQFPNYSSELNVNALLLGDSALYLCASSLEVGDEQYFGPGTRLTVT.

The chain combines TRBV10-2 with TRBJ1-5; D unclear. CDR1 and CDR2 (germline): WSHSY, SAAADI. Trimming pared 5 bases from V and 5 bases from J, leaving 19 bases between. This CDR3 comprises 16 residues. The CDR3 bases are TGCGCCAGCAGTCCTGGCGTGGGTGGAGGGCATCAGCCCCAGCATTTT. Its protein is CASSPGVGGGHQPQHF.

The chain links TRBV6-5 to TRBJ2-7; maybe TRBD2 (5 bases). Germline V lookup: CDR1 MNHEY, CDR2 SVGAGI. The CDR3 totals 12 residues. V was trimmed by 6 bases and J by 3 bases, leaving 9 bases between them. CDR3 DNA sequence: TGTGCCAGCAGCAAAACTAGCTACGAGCAGTACTTC. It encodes CASSKTSYEQYF.

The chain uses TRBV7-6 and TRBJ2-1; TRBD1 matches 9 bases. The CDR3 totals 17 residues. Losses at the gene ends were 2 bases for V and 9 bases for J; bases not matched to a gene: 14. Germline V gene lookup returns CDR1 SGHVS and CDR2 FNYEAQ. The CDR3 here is CASSLPQGRQGVGEQFF. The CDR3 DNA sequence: TGTGCCAGCAGCTTACCCCAAGGGCGACAGGGGGTCGGTGAGCAGTTCTTC.

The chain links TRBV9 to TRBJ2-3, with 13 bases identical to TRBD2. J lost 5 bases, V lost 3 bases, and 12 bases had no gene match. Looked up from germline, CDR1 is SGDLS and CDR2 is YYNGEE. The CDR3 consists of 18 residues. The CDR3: CASSGTVTSGGRQDTQYF. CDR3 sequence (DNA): TGTGCCAGCAGCGGGACCGTGACTAGCGGGGGGCGTCAAGATACGCAGTATTTT. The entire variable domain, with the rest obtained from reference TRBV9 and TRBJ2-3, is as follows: DSGVTQTPKHLITATGQRVTLRCSPRSGDLSVYWYQQSLDQGLQFLIQYYNGEERAKGNILERFSAQQFPDLHSELNLSSLELGDSALYFCASSGTVTSGGRQDTQYFGPGTRLTVL.

The chain's CDR3 is CASSPGGDEQYF. The CDR3, as DNA: TGCGCCAGCAGCCCGGGAGGGGACGAGCAGTACTTC. The V call is TRBV5-1, the J call TRBJ2-7; 8 nucleotides match TRBD2. CDR3 length: 12 residues. Germline V lookup: CDR1 SGHRS, CDR2 YFSETQ. The V segment lost 4 bases and the J segment 5 bases; nucleotides outside the gene matches: 2.